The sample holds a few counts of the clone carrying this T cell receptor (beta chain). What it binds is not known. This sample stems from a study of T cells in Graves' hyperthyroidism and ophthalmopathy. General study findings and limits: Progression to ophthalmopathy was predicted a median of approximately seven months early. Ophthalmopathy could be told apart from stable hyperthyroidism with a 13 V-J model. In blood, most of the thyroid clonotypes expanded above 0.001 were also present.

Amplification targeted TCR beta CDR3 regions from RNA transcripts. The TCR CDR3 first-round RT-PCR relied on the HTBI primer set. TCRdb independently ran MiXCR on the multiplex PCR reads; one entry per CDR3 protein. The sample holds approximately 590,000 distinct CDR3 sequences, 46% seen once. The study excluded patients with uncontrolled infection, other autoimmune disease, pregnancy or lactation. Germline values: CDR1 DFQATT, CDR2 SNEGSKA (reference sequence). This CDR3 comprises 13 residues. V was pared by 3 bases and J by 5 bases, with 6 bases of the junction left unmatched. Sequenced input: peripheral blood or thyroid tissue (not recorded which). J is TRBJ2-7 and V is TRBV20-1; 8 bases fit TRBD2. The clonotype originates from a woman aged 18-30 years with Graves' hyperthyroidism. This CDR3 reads CSARGSGTHEQYF. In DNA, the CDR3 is TGCAGTGCTAGGGGTAGCGGGACCCACGAGCAGTACTTC.